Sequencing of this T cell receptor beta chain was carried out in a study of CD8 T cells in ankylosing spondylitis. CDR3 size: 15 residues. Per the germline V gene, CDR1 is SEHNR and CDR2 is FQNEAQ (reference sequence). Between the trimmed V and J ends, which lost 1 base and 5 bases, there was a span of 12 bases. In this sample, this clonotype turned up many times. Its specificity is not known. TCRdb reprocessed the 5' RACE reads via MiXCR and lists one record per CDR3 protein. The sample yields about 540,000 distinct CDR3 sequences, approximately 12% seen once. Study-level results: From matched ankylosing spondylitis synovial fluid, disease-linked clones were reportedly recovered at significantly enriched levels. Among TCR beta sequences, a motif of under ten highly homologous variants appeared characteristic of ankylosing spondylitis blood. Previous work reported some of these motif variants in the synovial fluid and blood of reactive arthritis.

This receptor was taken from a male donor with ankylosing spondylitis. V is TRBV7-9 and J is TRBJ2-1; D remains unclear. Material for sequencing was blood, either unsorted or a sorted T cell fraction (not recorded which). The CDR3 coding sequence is TGTGCCAGCAGCTTAGGGAATCTACTGCACAATGAGCAGTTCTTC. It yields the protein CASSLGNLLHNEQFF.